This is a list of T cell receptor beta chains from one sample in a study of HIV-infected patients and healthy controls. MiXCR was run by TCRdb on the 5' RACE reads, yielding one entry per CDR3 protein. In the table there are over 3,500 distinct CDR3 sequences, 13% of which are singletons. The material was blood, obtained before antiretroviral therapy. The receptors shown here come from an adult with HIV infection. The CDR3 runs from the conserved cysteine through the conserved F or W. A D gene is named only where the DNA matches it firmly. Some rows mark clone size as missing; the rest say once, few, many or name a class of expanded clone.

J: TRBJ2-2
size: many
D: TRBD1
V: TRBV6-5
DNA: TGTGCCAGCAGTCTGACGACAGGGGCCACCGGGGAGCTGTTTTTT
CDR3: CASSLTTGATGELFF

J: TRBJ2-7
size: many
D: TRBD1
V: TRBV6-2/TRBV6-3
DNA: TGTGCCAGCAGTCTATTCCCCAGGACAGGGGGGAGCGACGAGCAGTACTTC
CDR3: CASSLFPRTGGSDEQYF

J: TRBJ2-7
size: -
D: TRBD1
V: TRBV18
DNA: TGTGCCAGCTCACCTTCCGGGACAGCCTACGAGCAGTACTTC
CDR3: CASSPSGTAYEQYF

J: TRBJ1-1
size: many
D: -
V: TRBV14
DNA: TGTGCCAGCAAGGCGGAACATTACACTGAAGCTTTCTTT
CDR3: CASKAEHYTEAFF

J: TRBJ2-7
size: medium-sized
D: -
V: TRBV25-1
DNA: TGTGCCAGCAGGGGGTTTGCCTACGATCAGTACTTC
CDR3: CASRGFAYDQYF

J: TRBJ2-1
size: many
D: -
V: TRBV7-2
DNA: TGTGCCAGCAGCCCCCTGGGTCCTCCCGCTGAGCAGTTCTTC
CDR3: CASSPLGPPAEQFF

J: TRBJ2-2
size: few
D: TRBD2
V: TRBV10-2
DNA: TGCGCCAGCAGTGGAAGCGGGATGAACACCGGGGAGCTGTTTTTT
CDR3: CASSGSGMNTGELFF

J: TRBJ1-1
size: few
D: -
V: TRBV5-1
DNA: TGCGCCAGCAGCATTTTTGGGGGGAACACTGAAGCTTTCTTT
CDR3: CASSIFGGNTEAFF

J: TRBJ2-2
size: medium-sized
D: -
V: TRBV29-1
DNA: TGCAGCGTCAACGTGCTTGGACGGTTGAACACCGGGGAGCTGTTTTTT
CDR3: CSVNVLGRLNTGELFF

J: TRBJ2-7
size: medium-sized
D: -
V: TRBV24-1
DNA: TGTGCCACCAGTGATTTTGATCGGGACGAGCAGTACTTC
CDR3: CATSDFDRDEQYF

J: TRBJ1-5
size: -
D: -
V: TRBV7-9
DNA: TGTGCCAGCAGCTCCACTACCGGGAGCTACAATCAGACACAGCATTTT
CDR3: CASSSTTGSYNQTQHF

J: TRBJ2-1
size: medium-sized
D: TRBD1
V: TRBV11-2
DNA: TGTGCCAGCAGCTCAGACAGGGTTGAGCAGTTCTTC
CDR3: CASSSDRVEQFF

J: TRBJ2-5
size: -
D: -
V: TRBV29-1
DNA: TGCAGCGTGGGTACGGGGAGCGTGAGGCAAGAGACCCAGTACTTC
CDR3: CSVGTGSVRQETQYF

J: TRBJ2-7
size: -
D: -
V: TRBV7-4
DNA: TGTGCCAGGGACAGTTGCTACGAGCAGTACTTC
CDR3: CARDSCYEQYF

J: TRBJ2-3
size: many
D: -
V: TRBV7-2
DNA: TGTGCCAGCAGCCCAGCCCGGGGCACAGATACGCAGTATTTT
CDR3: CASSPARGTDTQYF

J: TRBJ1-5
size: medium-sized
D: -
V: TRBV6-4
DNA: TGTGCCACCTGGGGACGAAAAGCGAGGCATCAGCCCCAGCATTTT
CDR3: CATWGRKARHQPQHF

J: TRBJ2-2
size: -
D: -
V: TRBV4-3
DNA: TGCGCCAGCAGCAAGGGGTTTTCGGCCGGGGAGCTGTTTTTT
CDR3: CASSKGFSAGELFF

J: TRBJ1-5
size: once
D: TRBD1
V: TRBV12-3/TRBV12-4
DNA: TGTGCCAGCAGCAGCGGGACAGCCAGCAATCAGCCCAAGCATTTT
CDR3: CASSSGTASNQPKHF

J: TRBJ2-6
size: medium-sized
D: -
V: TRBV5-6
DNA: TGTGCCAGCAGCTCTCAGCTGTCTGGGGCCAACGTCCTGACTTTC
CDR3: CASSSQLSGANVLTF

J: TRBJ2-3
size: medium-sized
D: -
V: TRBV20-1
DNA: TGCAGTGCTAGTCAGGCGGTCGGGACAGATACGCAGTATTTT
CDR3: CSASQAVGTDTQYF

J: TRBJ2-7
size: medium-sized
D: -
V: TRBV11-3
DNA: TGTGCCAGCAGCAAATGGAGCGGACCCTCCTACGAGCAGTACTTC
CDR3: CASSKWSGPSYEQYF

J: TRBJ2-3
size: medium-sized
D: -
V: TRBV6-6
DNA: TGTGCCAGCAGTTGGGCAGGGGAGGGCACAGATACGCAGTATTTT
CDR3: CASSWAGEGTDTQYF

J: TRBJ2-7
size: medium-sized
D: TRBD1
V: TRBV5-1
DNA: TGCGCCAGCAGCTTGAGACAGGGATCCTACGAGCAGTACTTC
CDR3: CASSLRQGSYEQYF

J: TRBJ2-3
size: medium-sized
D: TRBD2
V: TRBV20-1
DNA: TGCAGTGCTGGCATGGGACTAGCGGGAACAGATACGCAGTATTTT
CDR3: CSAGMGLAGTDTQYF

J: TRBJ2-2
size: medium-sized
D: TRBD2
V: TRBV10-3
DNA: TGTGCCATCAGTGACCGGGAGGCCGGGGAGCTGTTTTTT
CDR3: CAISDREAGELFF

J: TRBJ2-7
size: medium-sized
D: -
V: TRBV3-1
DNA: TGTGCCAGCAGCCCCGGGAGTTTCCTGTACTTC
CDR3: CASSPGSFLYF

J: TRBJ2-3
size: medium-sized
D: -
V: TRBV10-3
DNA: TGTGCCATCAGTGATATTGGGCGGGCTAGCACAGATACGCAGTATTTT
CDR3: CAISDIGRASTDTQYF

J: TRBJ2-3
size: few
D: TRBD2
V: TRBV29-1
DNA: TGCAGCGTGACTAGCGCAGGGTCCACAGATACGCAGTATTTT
CDR3: CSVTSAGSTDTQYF

J: TRBJ1-5
size: medium-sized
D: TRBD1
V: TRBV6-5
DNA: TGTGCCAGCAGCGGACAGGGGACTCAGCCCCAGCATTTT
CDR3: CASSGQGTQPQHF

J: TRBJ2-7
size: medium-sized
D: -
V: TRBV20-1
DNA: TGCAGTGCTAGACGGCGGGACGGCCACTACGAGCAGTACTTC
CDR3: CSARRRDGHYEQYF

J: TRBJ1-1
size: few
D: TRBD1
V: TRBV5-6
DNA: TGTGCCAGCAGCCCGTTGGGACAGGGCAATACTGAATCTTTCTTT
CDR3: CASSPLGQGNTESFF

J: TRBJ1-1
size: many
D: TRBD1
V: TRBV29-1
DNA: TGCAGCGTTCGACAGGGTATGAACACTGAAGCTTTCTTT
CDR3: CSVRQGMNTEAFF

J: TRBJ2-7
size: medium-sized
D: -
V: TRBV5-1
DNA: TGCGCCAGCAGCTGGAACAGGGCCTACGAGCAGTACTTC
CDR3: CASSWNRAYEQYF

J: TRBJ1-2
size: medium-sized
D: -
V: TRBV14
DNA: TGTGCCAGCAGCCCCGGGCAAGGGGGGCAAGGCTATGGCTACACCTTC
CDR3: CASSPGQGGQGYGYTF

J: TRBJ2-5
size: medium-sized
D: -
V: TRBV6-6
DNA: TGTGCCAGCAGTTGGTCCCAAGAGACCCAGTACTTC
CDR3: CASSWSQETQYF